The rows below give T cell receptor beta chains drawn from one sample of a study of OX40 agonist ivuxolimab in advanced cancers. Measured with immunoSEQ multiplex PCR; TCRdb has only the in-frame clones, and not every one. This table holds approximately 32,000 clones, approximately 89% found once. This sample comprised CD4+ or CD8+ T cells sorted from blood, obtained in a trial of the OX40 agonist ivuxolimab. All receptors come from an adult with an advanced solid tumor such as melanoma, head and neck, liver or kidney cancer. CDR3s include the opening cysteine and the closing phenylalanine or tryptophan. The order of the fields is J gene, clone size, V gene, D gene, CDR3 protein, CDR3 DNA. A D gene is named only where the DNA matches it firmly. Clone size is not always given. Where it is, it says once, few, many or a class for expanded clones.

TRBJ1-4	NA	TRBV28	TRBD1	CASSRGQGREKLFF	TGTGCCAGCAGTAGAGGACAGGGCCGTGAAAAACTGTTTTTT
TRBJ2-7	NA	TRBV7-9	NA	CASSFSTLYEQYF	TGTGCCAGCAGCTTTAGCACTCTCTACGAGCAGTACTTC
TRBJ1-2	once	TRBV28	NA	CASIDRYGYTF	TGTGCCAGTATTGACCGCTATGGCTACACCTTC
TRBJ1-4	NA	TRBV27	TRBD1	CASQSTGSDEKLFF	TGTGCCAGCCAATCGACAGGGTCGGATGAAAAACTGTTTTTT
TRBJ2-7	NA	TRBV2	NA	CASSPRTLSYEQYF	TGTGCCAGCAGTCCACGGACACTCTCCTACGAGCAGTACTTC
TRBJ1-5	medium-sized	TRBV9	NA	CASSVEPGLKPQHF	TGTGCCAGCAGCGTAGAGCCGGGTCTAAAGCCCCAGCATTTT
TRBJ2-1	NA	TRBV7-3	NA	CASSYDRESNEQFF	TGTGCCAGCAGCTACGACCGGGAGTCCAATGAGCAGTTCTTC
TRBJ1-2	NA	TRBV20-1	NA	CSAQTGYGYTF	TGCAGTGCACAGACAGGCTATGGCTACACCTTC
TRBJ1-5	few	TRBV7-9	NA	CASSLGAGVGNQPQHF	TGTGCCAGCAGCTTAGGGGCAGGGGTGGGCAATCAGCCCCAGCATTTT
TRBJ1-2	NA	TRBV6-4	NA	CASSQRTGALNYGYTF	TGTGCCAGCAGCCAGAGGACCGGGGCTTTAAACTATGGCTACACCTTC
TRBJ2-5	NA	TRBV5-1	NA	CASSLGTAYQETQYF	TGCGCCAGCAGCTTGGGGACGGCGTACCAAGAGACCCAGTACTTC
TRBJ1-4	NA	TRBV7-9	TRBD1	CASSFAGTDNEKLFF	TGTGCCAGCAGCTTCGCCGGGACAGACAATGAAAAACTGTTTTTT
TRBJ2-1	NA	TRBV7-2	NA	CASSLWAGTVYNEQFF	TGTGCCAGCAGCCTCTGGGCGGGGACAGTTTACAATGAGCAGTTCTTC
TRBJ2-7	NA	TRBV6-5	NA	CASSLVGANEQYF	TGTGCCAGCAGTCTAGTAGGGGCCAACGAGCAGTACTTC
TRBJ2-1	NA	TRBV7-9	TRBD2	CASRGGTTYNEQFF	TGTGCCAGCAGGGGAGGGACCACTTACAATGAGCAGTTCTTC
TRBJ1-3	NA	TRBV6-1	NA	CASYMKSAGNTIYF	TGTGCCAGCTACATGAAAAGCGCTGGAAACACCATATATTTT
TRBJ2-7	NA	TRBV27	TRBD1	CASTLDRDYEQYF	TGTGCCAGCACCCTGGACAGGGACTACGAGCAGTACTTC
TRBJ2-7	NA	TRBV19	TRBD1	CASSMRTGLGYEQYF	TGTGCCAGTAGTATGAGGACAGGGCTGGGCTACGAGCAGTACTTC
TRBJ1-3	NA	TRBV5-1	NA	CASSLIPESGNTIYF	TGCGCCAGCAGCTTGATCCCGGAAAGTGGAAACACCATATATTTT
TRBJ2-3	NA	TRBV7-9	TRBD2	CASSLRTSGRGTDTQYF	TGTGCCAGCAGCCTTCGGACTAGCGGGAGGGGAACAGATACGCAGTATTTT
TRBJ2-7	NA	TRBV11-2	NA	CASSLVKLSYEQYF	TGTGCCAGCAGCTTAGTTAAATTGAGCTACGAGCAGTACTTC
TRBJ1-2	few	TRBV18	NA	CASSLEAGSGYTF	TGTGCCAGCTCACTCGAGGCCGGGAGCGGCTACACCTTC
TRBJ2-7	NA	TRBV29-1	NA	CSAVRRSSGEQYF	TGCAGCGCAGTTCGGAGGTCATCTGGAGAGCAGTACTTC
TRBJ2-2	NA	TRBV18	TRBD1	CASPGTGGSTGELFF	TGTGCCAGCCCTGGGACAGGGGGAAGCACCGGGGAGCTGTTTTTT
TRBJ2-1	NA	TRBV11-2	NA	CASSLGQGPYNEQFF	TGTGCCAGCAGCTTAGGCCAGGGTCCCTACAATGAGCAGTTCTTC
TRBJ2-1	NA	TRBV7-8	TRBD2	CASTRRTSGFYNEQFF	TGTGCCAGCACACGGCGGACTAGCGGTTTCTACAATGAGCAGTTCTTC
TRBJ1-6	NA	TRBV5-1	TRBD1	CASQDRDNSPLHF	TGCGCCAGCCAGGACAGGGACAATTCACCCCTCCACTTT
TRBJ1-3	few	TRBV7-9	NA	CASSWGSGNTIYF	TGTGCCAGCAGCTGGGGCTCTGGAAACACCATATATTTT
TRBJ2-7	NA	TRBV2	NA	CVSSAQRNSYEQYF	TGTGTCAGCAGTGCGCAGCGGAACTCCTACGAGCAGTACTTC
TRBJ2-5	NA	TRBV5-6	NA	CASSSPQGAETQYF	TGTGCCAGCAGCAGCCCTCAGGGAGCTGAGACCCAGTACTTC